The clone carrying this T cell receptor (beta chain) was detected a few times. MiXCR, applied by TCRdb to the 5' RACE reads, yields one record per CDR3 protein. The sample lists about 340,000 distinct CDR3 sequences, under 15% occurring once. CDR3 size: 13 residues. Germline V gene sequence: CDR1 SGHRS, CDR2 YFSETQ. The V end lost 2 bases, the J end lost 4 bases, and 9 bases lay between the germline ends. The sample comes from a study of T-cell memory formation after mild COVID-19. Study at large: Clustering of TCRs was largely donor specific.

This chain uses TRBV5-1 with TRBJ2-5, with D unresolved. The sample taken for sequencing was PBMCs or a T cell subset sorted from them (not recorded which). The TCR sequence derives from a man between 18 and 29 years old who had mild COVID-19 (a few samples of this study predate the infection). Cell type and time point are not known. The CDR3 DNA reads as TGCGCCAGCAGCTTAGCAGCTCCAGAGACCCAGTACTTC. Translation: CASSLAAPETQYF.